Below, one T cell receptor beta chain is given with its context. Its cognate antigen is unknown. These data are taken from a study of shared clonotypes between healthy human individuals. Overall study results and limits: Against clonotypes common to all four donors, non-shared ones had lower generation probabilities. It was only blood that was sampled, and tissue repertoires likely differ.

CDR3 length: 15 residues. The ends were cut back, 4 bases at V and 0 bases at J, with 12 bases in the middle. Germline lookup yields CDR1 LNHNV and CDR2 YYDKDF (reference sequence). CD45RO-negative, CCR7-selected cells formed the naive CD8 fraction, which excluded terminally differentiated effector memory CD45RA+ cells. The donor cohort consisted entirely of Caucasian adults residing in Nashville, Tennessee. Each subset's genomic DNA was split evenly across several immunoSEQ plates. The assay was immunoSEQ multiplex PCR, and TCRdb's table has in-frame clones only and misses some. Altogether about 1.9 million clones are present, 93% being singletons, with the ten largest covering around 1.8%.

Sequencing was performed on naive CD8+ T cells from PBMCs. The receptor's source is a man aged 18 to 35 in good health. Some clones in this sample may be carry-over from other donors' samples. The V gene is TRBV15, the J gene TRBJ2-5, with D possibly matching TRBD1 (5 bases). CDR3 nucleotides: TGTGCCACCAGCAAGCCTGGCAGGGACCAAGAGACCCAGTACTTC. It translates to CATSKPGRDQETQYF.